This paragraph reports one TCR beta chain. What it recognizes is unknown. This sample was taken from a study of siplizumab effects on memory and regulatory T cells. Regarding the study as a whole: The apparent diversity of naive T cells exceeded that of memory cells, and naive T cells seemed to make a major contribution to the alloresponse.

Across a few donor pairs, the naive, memory, effector memory and TEMRA subsets were sequenced without stimulation. The CDR3 extends over 14 amino acids. In germline, CDR1 is LNHDA, CDR2 SQIVND (reference sequence). Trimming took 6 bases from V and 3 from J; bases not matched to a gene: 4. Each sample had roughly 10^5 TCR templates assayed. Profiled with immunoSEQ multiplex PCR; TCRdb holds only in-frame clones, not every one. The sample has about 66,000 clones; around 96% are singletons. The receptor's source is a human donor in good health. The chain employs TRBV19 and TRBJ2-7; 11 bases agree with TRBD1. Material: naive CD8+ T cells sorted from blood. The CDR3 sequence is CASSSGTGGYEQYF. In DNA form, the CDR3 reads TGTGCCAGTAGCTCCGGGACAGGGGGCTACGAGCAGTACTTC.